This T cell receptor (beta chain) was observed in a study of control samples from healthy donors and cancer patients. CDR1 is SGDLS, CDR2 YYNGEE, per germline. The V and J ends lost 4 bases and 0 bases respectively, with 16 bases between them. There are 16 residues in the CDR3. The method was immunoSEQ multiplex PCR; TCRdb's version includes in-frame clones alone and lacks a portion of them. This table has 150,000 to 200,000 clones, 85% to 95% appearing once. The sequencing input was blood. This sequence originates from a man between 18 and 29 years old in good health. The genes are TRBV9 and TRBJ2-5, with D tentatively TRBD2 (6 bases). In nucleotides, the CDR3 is TGTGCCAGCAGCCTAACCCCCCGGGACTACCAAGAGACCCAGTACTTC. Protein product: CASSLTPRDYQETQYF.